The rows below give T cell receptor beta chains drawn from one sample of a study of T cells after yellow fever vaccination. TCRdb recomputed calls from the 5' RACE reads with MiXCR, one row per CDR3 protein. This table holds 300,000 to 400,000 distinct CDR3 sequences, about 6% found once. The sample consisted of PBMCs, taken 5 days after the yellow fever booster vaccination. The receptors were gathered from a man under 40 who received the YFV17D yellow fever vaccine. The CDR3 runs from the conserved cysteine through the conserved F or W. Expanded clones are given a class, and other clones once, few, many or no size at all.

v_call clone_size cdr3_aa
TRBV27 many CASSTWTVREGLTPLQTQYF
TRBV14 many CASSQVYGSVNEQFF
TRBV6-5 NA CASSFRTGALAENTGELFF
TRBV20-1 NA CSARPPSIGNQPQHF
TRBV28 few CASSTPAGGPPDTQYF
TRBV9 NA CASSVEVGQETQYF
TRBV4-3 NA CASSQGLAGPTDTQYF
TRBV20-1 few CSAQPGLATGELFF
TRBV21-1 few CASSKFRDNQPQHF
TRBV15 many CATSKEGAQDTQYF
TRBV12-3/TRBV12-4 few CASSLTLAGGGLAKNIQYF
TRBV20-1 few CSARGAYGYTF
TRBV5-6 many CASSLNPGLAGNEQFF
TRBV30 few CAWSRASGETQYF
TRBV5-1 many CASSLDPIGNTEAFF
TRBV6-5 few CASSYGGVDGPSYEQYF
TRBV11-3 many CASSLGRSTDTQYF
TRBV4-3 many CASSQETSGTYNEQFF
TRBV7-2 NA CASSLSPLAGAGNIQYF
TRBV5-6 few CASIFLGGTSAMNEQFF
TRBV5-1 many CASSLTSGSETQYF
TRBV5-1 few CASSFGWGGEETQYF
TRBV20-1 few CSTRGSSGTLLYNEQFF
TRBV20-1 few CSASGTLGQSEQYF
TRBV20-1 NA CSASRGADNYGYTF
TRBV11-2 NA CASSLDGGKGGRSNTGELLF
TRBV9 NA CASSVGLAGTDTPYF
TRBV7-2 many CASSYQANQETQYF
TRBV20-1 NA CSAPRRGPGGEQYF
TRBV7-2 many CASSSGLAGRQYF
TRBV7-9 many CASSWDTNKNIQYF
TRBV19 many CASTKARANTGELFF
TRBV5-6 many CASSLYGPGRFAAGELFF
TRBV12-3/TRBV12-4 many CASSPRLAANNEQFF
TRBV25-1 few CASARGTYDTGELFF
TRBV7-2 many CASSSYPLDTQYF
TRBV29-1 few CSVEEAGGRGETQYF
TRBV5-4 few CASSLAGPGNTGELFF
TRBV2 NA CASVDRVYEQYF
TRBV20-1 NA CSARETVNTEAFF
TRBV19 NA CATRTGSTDTQYF
TRBV5-1 NA CASSLGGQLLSSYNEQFF
TRBV7-9 few CASSSNGVPNTEAFF